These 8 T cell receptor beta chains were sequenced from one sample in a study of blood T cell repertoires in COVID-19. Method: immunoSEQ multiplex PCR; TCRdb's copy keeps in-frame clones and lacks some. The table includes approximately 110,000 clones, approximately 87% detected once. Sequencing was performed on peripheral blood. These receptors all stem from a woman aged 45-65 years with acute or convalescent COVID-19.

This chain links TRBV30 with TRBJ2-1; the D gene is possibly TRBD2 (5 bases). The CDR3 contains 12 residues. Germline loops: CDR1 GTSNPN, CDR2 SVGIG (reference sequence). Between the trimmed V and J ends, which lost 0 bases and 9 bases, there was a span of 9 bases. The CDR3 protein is CAWSVRGGEQFF. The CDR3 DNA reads TGTGCCTGGAGTGTACGGGGTGGTGAGCAGTTCTTC. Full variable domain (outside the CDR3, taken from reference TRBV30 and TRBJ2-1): SQTIHQWPATLVQPVGSPLSLECTVEGTSNPNLYWYRQAAGRGLQLLFYSVGIGQISSEVPQNLSASRPQDRQFILSSKKLLLSDSGFYLCAWSVRGGEQFFGPGTRLTVL.

The chain's CDR3 is CASSLGPGTVGTYNSPLHF. In DNA, the CDR3 is TGTGCCAGCAGTTTAGGCCCCGGGACAGTAGGGACCTATAATTCACCCCTCCACTTT. The V call is TRBV28, the J call TRBJ1-6; 7 bases match TRBD1. The CDR3 consists of 19 residues. The V gene's germline CDR1 is MDHEN and CDR2 SYDVKM. V was pared by 2 bases and J by 2 bases, with 12 bases of the junction left unmatched.

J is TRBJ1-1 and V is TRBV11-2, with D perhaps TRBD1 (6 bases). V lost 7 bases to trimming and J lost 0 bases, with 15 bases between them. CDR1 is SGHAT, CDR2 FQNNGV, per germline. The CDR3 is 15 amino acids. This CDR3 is CASTGAGALNTEAFF. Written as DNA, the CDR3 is TGTGCCAGCACGGGGGCGGGGGCCTTGAACACTGAAGCTTTCTTT.

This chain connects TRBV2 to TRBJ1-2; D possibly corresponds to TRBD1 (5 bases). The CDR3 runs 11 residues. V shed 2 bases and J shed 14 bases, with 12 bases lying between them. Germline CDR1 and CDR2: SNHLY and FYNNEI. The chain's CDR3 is CASSENRRWTF. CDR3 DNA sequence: TGTGCCAGCAGTGAAAACAGGCGTTGGACCTTC.

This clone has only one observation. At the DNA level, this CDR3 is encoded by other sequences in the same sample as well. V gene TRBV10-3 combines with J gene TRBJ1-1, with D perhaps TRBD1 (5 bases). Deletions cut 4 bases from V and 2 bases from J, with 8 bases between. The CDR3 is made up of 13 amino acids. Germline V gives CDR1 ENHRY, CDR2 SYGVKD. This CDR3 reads CAISGQGNTEAFF. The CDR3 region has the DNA TGTGCCATCAGTGGTCAGGGAAACACTGAAGCTTTCTTT.

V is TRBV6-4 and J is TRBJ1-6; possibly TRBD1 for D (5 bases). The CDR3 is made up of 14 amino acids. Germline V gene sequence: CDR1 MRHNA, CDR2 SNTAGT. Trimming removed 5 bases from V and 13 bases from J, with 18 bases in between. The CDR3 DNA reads TGTGCCAGCAGTTCCGGGACCGCGGGGGGGCCCCTCCACTTT. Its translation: CASSSGTAGGPLHF.

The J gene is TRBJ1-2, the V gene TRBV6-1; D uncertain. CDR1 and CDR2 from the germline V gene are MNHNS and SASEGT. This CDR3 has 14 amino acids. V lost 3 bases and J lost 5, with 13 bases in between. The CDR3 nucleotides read TGTGCCAGCAGTGATCCTTTCCTCACTTATGGCTACACCTTC. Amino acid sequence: CASSDPFLTYGYTF.

Written as DNA, the CDR3 is TGTGCCAGTACCCGACAGGGAAATAGCAATCAGCCCCAGCATTTT. This encodes CASTRQGNSNQPQHF. This chain links TRBV19 with TRBJ1-5; TRBD1 matches at 7 bases. The CDR3 has 15 amino acids. Germline assignment: CDR1 LNHDA and CDR2 SQIVND (reference sequence). J lost 0 bases, V lost 7 bases, and 6 bases had no gene match.